Below, 26 T cell receptor beta chains from the same sample are listed, as sequenced in a study of tumor-infiltrating lymphocytes in primary liver carcinoma (dated by TCRdb to 2016 to 2017). The data were produced on an Illumina HiSeq 2500. A constant-region primer and ProtoScript II reverse transcriptase were used to reverse-transcribe TCRbeta-specific cDNA from around 540 ng total RNA. The TCRbeta libraries were prepared through three rounds of nested multiplex PCR following a slightly modified ARM-PCR procedure. Each of the first two PCR rounds ran for nine to eleven cycles and used multiplex TRBV1-TRBV30 forward primers together with a Cbeta reverse primer. Using fastp trimming at Q25 and MiXCR clonotype assembly, TCRdb reanalyzed the public sequencing data and kept in-frame beta chains. One record per CDR3 amino acid sequence lists the most common genes and DNA. A total of 150,000 to 200,000 distinct CDR3 sequences appear in this sample, over 45% of them only once. In total, the top ten clones hold 72% of the sample.

TRIzol reagent was used to extract blood RNA from unsorted whole blood, while the DNeasy Blood & Tissue kit provided the germline DNA. Sequencing used peripheral blood. The receptors originated from a middle-aged man with primary liver carcinoma and hepatitis B virus infection.

The chain recombines TRBV11-2 with TRBJ2-3, with D tentatively TRBD1 or TRBD2 (5 bases each). CDR3 size: 14 residues. Looked up from germline, CDR1 is SGHAT and CDR2 is FQNNGV. The germline V and J ends were trimmed by 4 bases and 4 bases, with 12 bases remaining between them. This chain's CDR3 is CASSSGLGADTQYF. CDR3 DNA: TGTGCCAGCAGCTCGGGGCTGGGGGCAGATACGCAGTATTTT.

This sequence joins TRBV5-1 and TRBJ2-3; TRBD1 aligns across 10 bases. This CDR3 has 16 residues. V lost 6 bases to trimming and J lost 2 bases; unmatched junction nucleotides: 9. Germline CDR1 and CDR2: SGHRS and YFSETQ. The CDR3 region is CASNFDRGLNTDTQYF. CDR3 sequence (DNA): TGCGCCAGCAACTTCGACAGGGGGCTTAACACAGATACGCAGTATTTT. The variable domain in full, with the rest retrieved from reference TRBV5-1 and TRBJ2-3, is KAGVTQTPRYLIKTRGQQVTLSCSPISGHRSVSWYQQTPGQGLQFLFEYFSETQRNKGNFPGRFSGRQFSNSRSEMNVSTLELGDSALYLCASNFDRGLNTDTQYFGPGTRLTVL.

Concerning this clonotype: The junction and the germline gene differ at one end; a read error may be behind it. The chain is built from TRBV4-1 and TRBJ2-3; 7 bases match TRBD2. There are 16 residues in the CDR3. Germline V lookup: CDR1 MGHRA, CDR2 YSYEKL. The CDR3 nucleotides are TGCGCCAGCAGCCCCGATGCGGGAGTAGGGGCAGATATGCAGTATTTT. Its translation is CASSPDAGVGADMQYF.

This clonotype showed up just a few times. The rearrangement links TRBV29-1 to TRBJ2-2; 9 nucleotides line up with TRBD2. From germline, CDR1 is SQVTM and CDR2 ANQGSEA. This CDR3 comprises 16 residues. V shed 2 bases and J 5 bases; nucleotides not matched to a gene: 9. CDR3 DNA sequence: TGCAGCGTTGAACTGGCGGGAGGGCCTTATACCGGGGAGCTGTTTTTT. It yields the protein CSVELAGGPYTGELFF.

The V and J genes are TRBV12-3 or TRBV12-4 and TRBJ1-4; 9 positions agree with TRBD1. There are 15 residues in the CDR3. Trimming took 10 bases from V and 10 from J; bases not matched to a gene: 16. Here the CDR3 reads CAIGKGSQGAGKLFF. Written as DNA, the CDR3 is TGTGCCATCGGAAAGGGGTCACAGGGGGCAGGAAAACTGTTTTTT.

The rearrangement uses TRBV7-9 and TRBJ2-3; 8 bases align to TRBD2. The CDR3 covers 15 residues. The germline CDR1 and CDR2 sequences are SEHNR and FQNEAQ (reference sequence). The V and J ends lost 3 bases and 0 bases, in that order; junction bases with no gene match: 2. CDR3 protein: CASSFGLASTDTQYF. CDR3 nucleotides: TGTGCCAGCAGCTTTGGACTAGCTAGCACAGATACGCAGTATTTT.

On this clonotype: One junction end disagrees with the germline gene, perhaps due to a read error. The genes are TRBV11-2 and TRBJ2-7, with D unresolved. This CDR3 spans 14 amino acids. The germline gives CDR1 SGHAT, CDR2 FQNNGV. The CDR3 DNA reads as TGTGCCAGCAGCATAGGAGTGGGTAACTACGAACAGTACTTC. Protein sequence: CASSIGVGNYEQYF.

The V and J genes are TRBV6-1 and TRBJ1-1; unclear D gene. The CDR3 contains 13 residues. From germline, CDR1 is MNHNS and CDR2 SASEGT. V was cut by 6 bases and J by 0 bases, with 8 bases left in between. Here the CDR3 DNA reads TGTGCCAGCAGCACATGGATGAACACTGAAGCTTTCTTT. Its protein product is CASSTWMNTEAFF.

This clonotype was seen a few times. The gene calls are TRBV4-1 and TRBJ2-7; weak D call: TRBD1 (5 bases). This CDR3 has 15 amino acids. CDR1 is MGHRA and CDR2 is YSYEKL in the germline V gene. Trimming shortened V by 0 bases and J by 5 bases, and 14 bases separated the two germline ends. The CDR3 region is CASSQDRPSRDEQYF. The DNA for the CDR3 is TGCGCCAGCAGCCAAGATAGACCTTCCAGGGACGAGCAGTACTTC.

This clonotype was observed many times. The CDR3 DNA follows: TGTGCCAGCAGCTTAAGGGGTGCGGGATTGAACACTGAAGCTTTCTTT. Translating gives CASSLRGAGLNTEAFF. The J gene is TRBJ1-1, the V gene TRBV11-2; possibly TRBD1 for D (5 bases). V was cut by 2 bases and J by 0 bases, with 13 bases left in between. The germline gives CDR1 SGHAT, CDR2 FQNNGV. CDR3 length: 16 residues.

The chain employs TRBV6-1 and TRBJ1-2; D is undetermined. CDR3 length: 14 amino acids. Looked up from germline, CDR1 is MNHNS and CDR2 is SASEGT. V gave up 6 bases and J gave up 9 bases, with 20 bases separating them. The CDR3 loop reads CASRAKGSHGCYTF. The CDR3 region has the DNA TGTGCCAGCAGAGCGAAAGGGTCCCATGGGTGCTACACCTTC.

Of note for this clonotype: Since the CDR3 does not end with the conserved phenylalanine or tryptophan, this likely comes from a read error. It is unclear where the CDR3 begins or ends on the DNA, so no DNA is shown, and the CDR3 is as TCRdb lists it. The chain couples TRBV12-3 or TRBV12-4 to TRBJ2-5. The CDR3 totals 12 residues, both ends included. The CDR3 reads CASNRGEETLYL.

V and J are TRBV24-1 and TRBJ2-7; 9 positions match TRBD2. V trimming: 4 bases; J trimming: 6 bases; junction bases outside the gene matches: 9. The CDR3 is 15 residues long. Germline V CDR1 and CDR2: KGHDR, SFDVKD. The CDR3 DNA reads TGTGCCACCAGTGACCCCTTAGCGGGAGCGCCCGAGCAGTACTTC. Translating gives CATSDPLAGAPEQYF.

In this sample, this clonotype turned up once. Sequence at one end of the junction differs from germline and may be a read error. The CDR3 loop reads CDISESGRKGVYNEQFF. For the CDR3, the DNA is TGTGACATCAGTGAGTCGGGCCGGAAAGGGGTCTACAATGAGCAGTTCTTC. The chain links TRBV10-3 to TRBJ2-1; D may be TRBD1 (5 bases). The CDR3 runs 17 residues. From germline, CDR1 is ENHRY and CDR2 SYGVKD.

About this clonotype itself: With a much larger clone just one base away, this may be a read error. The chain links TRBV11-2 to TRBJ2-7; D uncertain. Germline V gives CDR1 SGHAT, CDR2 FQNNGV. The CDR3 spans 16 residues. Trimming left V 4 bases short and J 2 bases short, with 18 bases between. CDR3 protein: CASSWSVGKGAYEQYF. The CDR3 DNA reads as TGTGCCAGCAGCTGGAGTGTAGGAAAGGGCGCCTACGAGCAGTACTTC.

The chain uses TRBV11-2 and TRBJ2-3; 8 bases align to TRBD2. This CDR3 comprises 17 residues. In germline, CDR1 is SGHAT, CDR2 FQNNGV. V was clipped by 0 bases and J by 1 base; unmatched bases: 6. The DNA of the CDR3 is TGTGCCAGCAGCTTAGATCGGCATAGCGGGGGCACAGATACGCAGTATTTT. The encoded protein is CASSLDRHSGGTDTQYF.

This clonotype has a count of ten or more. CDR3 DNA: TGCAGCGTTTCGGACAGGTGGGAGCAGTACTTC. Its translation: CSVSDRWEQYF. The chain is built from TRBV29-1 and TRBJ2-7; 7 bases line up with TRBD1. Unmatched junction bases numbered 5, after V lost 5 bases and J lost 7 bases. Germline CDR1 and CDR2: SQVTM and ANQGSEA. The CDR3 consists of 11 residues.

This clonotype was detected ten times or more. V usage is TRBV29-1 and J usage is TRBJ2-5, with 15 positions matching TRBD2. The CDR3 loop spans 14 amino acids. Germline V lookup: CDR1 SQVTM, CDR2 ANQGSEA. J lost 4 bases, V lost 6 bases, and 3 bases had no gene match. The CDR3 bases are TGCAGCGTGTTGGGACTAGCGGGAGGAGAGACCCAGTACTTC. Protein: CSVLGLAGGETQYF.

Comments on this clonotype: Being one base from a much bigger clone, this may be a read error. The rearrangement joins TRBV6-6 to TRBJ2-5; no clear D. V gave up 6 bases and J gave up 5 bases, with 16 bases separating them. CDR3 size: 14 residues. Germline CDR1 is MNHNY and CDR2 is SVGAGI (reference sequence). The CDR3 protein is CASRPGGSGETQYF. Written as DNA, the CDR3 is TGTGCCAGCAGACCCGGTGGGTCCGGGGAGACCCAGTACTTC.

Concerning this clonotype itself: Sequence at one end of the junction differs from germline and may be a read error. J is TRBJ2-7 and V is TRBV11-2, with 8 nucleotides matching TRBD1. CDR3 length equals 14 residues. CDR1 and CDR2 from the germline V gene are SGHAT and FQNNGV. CDR3: CANSQTGVRYEQYF. CDR3 nucleotide sequence: TGTGCCAACAGTCAGACAGGGGTGCGCTACGAGCAGTACTTT.

J is TRBJ2-7 and V is TRBV11-2; 8 nucleotides align to TRBD1. The V gene end was trimmed by 8 bases and the J gene end by 4 bases; junction bases not matched to a gene: 13. CDR3 length: 15 amino acids. Germline CDR1 reads SGHAT; CDR2 reads FQNNGV. CDR3 sequence reads: CASDLPGQDSYEQYF. CDR3 in DNA: TGTGCCAGCGACCTTCCGGGACAGGATTCTTACGAGCAGTACTTC.

This sequence joins TRBV5-4 and TRBJ2-6; TRBD2 is a possible D gene (5 bases). The CDR3 has 15 residues. Germline assignment: CDR1 SGHNT and CDR2 YYREEE (reference sequence). Trimming took 0 bases from V and 3 from J, leaving 7 bases between them. CDR3 residues: CASSLDGSGANVLTF. The CDR3 DNA follows: TGTGCCAGCAGCTTGGATGGGAGTGGGGCCAACGTCCTGACTTTC. Using reference TRBV5-4 and TRBJ2-6 for the parts outside the CDR3, the full variable domain is ETGVTQSPTHLIKTRGQQVTLRCSSQSGHNTVSWYQQALGQGPQFIFQYYREEENGRGNFPPRFSGLQFPNYSSELNVNALELDDSALYLCASSLDGSGANVLTFGAGSRLTVL.

The chain joins TRBV6-6 to TRBJ1-2; D is undetermined. The V end was cut by 7 bases, the J end by 2 bases, with 20 bases between. CDR3 length: 16 amino acids. From germline, CDR1 is MNHNY and CDR2 SVGAGI (reference sequence). The CDR3 reads CASTPVGGDSNYGYTF. CDR3 nucleotide sequence: TGTGCCAGCACCCCGGTGGGTGGAGATTCAAACTATGGCTACACCTTC.

V and J are TRBV12-3 or TRBV12-4 and TRBJ1-2, with 7 bases fitting TRBD1. Trimming cost V 6 bases and J 1 base; bases outside gene matches: 2. CDR3 size: 13 residues. CDR3 coding DNA: TGTGCCAGCAGAGACAGGGATAACTATGGCTACACCTTC. Amino acids: CASRDRDNYGYTF.

On this clonotype itself: A read error may account for a junction end that differs from germline. The chain carries TRBV6-1 and TRBJ1-1; 8 bases fit TRBD1. The germline CDR1 and CDR2 sequences are MNHNS and SASEGT. The CDR3 spans 14 residues. CDR3 region: CASSGGTGRTETFF. CDR3 DNA sequence: TGTGCCAGCAGTGGAGGGACAGGAAGGACTGAAACTTTCTTT.

This clonotype was counted a few times. The V gene is TRBV6-2 or TRBV6-3, the J gene TRBJ2-1; 7 bases are a match to TRBD2. The trim removed 5 bases at V and 5 bases at J, leaving 9 bases unmatched. Germline V CDR1 and CDR2: MNHEY, SVGEGT. The CDR3 contains 15 residues. CDR3 DNA: TGTGCCAGCAGTCGGAAAGCGGGACCTCACAATGAGCAGTTCTTC. This translates into CASSRKAGPHNEQFF.